A single sample is the source of the 5 T cell receptor beta chains below, sequenced in a study of T cell responses to AZD1222 COVID-19 vaccine. Method: immunoSEQ multiplex PCR; TCRdb's copy keeps in-frame clones and lacks some. In the table there are roughly 150,000 clones, more than 85% of which are singletons. The sequencing used peripheral blood, collected on day 0 of AZD1222 vaccination. Receptor source: an adult in good health.

V gene TRBV29-1 combines with J gene TRBJ1-1; D possibly corresponds to TRBD1 (6 bases). This CDR3 has 12 amino acids. V was shortened by 7 bases and J by 4 bases, with 13 bases between the two germline ends. Germline V CDR1 and CDR2: SQVTM, ANQGSEA. CDR3 loop: CSALTGGTEAFF. The CDR3 DNA follows: TGCAGCGCGTTGACAGGAGGCACTGAAGCTTTCTTT.

The chain has TRBV28 and TRBJ1-6, with D hard to call. The V gene lost 3 bases and the J gene lost 5 bases, with 8 bases spanning the gap. Germline V gives CDR1 MDHEN, CDR2 SYDVKM. The CDR3 contains 14 residues. The CDR3 sequence: CASSFVRNNSPLHF. CDR3 nucleotides: TGTGCCAGCAGTTTTGTCAGAAATAATTCACCCCTCCACTTT. Using reference TRBV28 and TRBJ1-6 for the parts outside the CDR3, the full variable domain is DVKVTQSSRYLVKRTGEKVFLECVQDMDHENMFWYRQDPGLGLRLIYFSYDVKMKEKGDIPEGYSVSREKKERFSLILESASTNQTSMYLCASSFVRNNSPLHFGNGTRLTVT.

The chain carries TRBV5-4 and TRBJ2-7; a possible D gene is TRBD1 (6 bases). Germline-derived CDR1 and CDR2 are SGHNT and YYREEE (reference sequence). CDR3 size: 13 residues. V was clipped by 0 bases and J by 3 bases, with 7 bases between them. This CDR3 is CASSLDRDYEQYF. The CDR3 coding sequence is TGTGCCAGCAGCTTGGACAGGGACTACGAGCAGTACTTC. The full variable domain, its missing parts supplied by reference TRBV5-4 and TRBJ2-7, is ETGVTQSPTHLIKTRGQQVTLRCSSQSGHNTVSWYQQALGQGPQFIFQYYREEENGRGNFPPRFSGLQFPNYSSELNVNALELDDSALYLCASSLDRDYEQYFGPGTRLTVT.

Details on this clone: A read error may produce the germline difference seen at one junction end. This chain joins TRBV7-7 and TRBJ2-3; the match to TRBD2 covers 8 bases. Germline values: CDR1 SSHAT, CDR2 FNYEAQ (reference sequence). CDR3 length equals 15 residues. The CDR3 loop reads CASSLGATSAHTQYF. Written as DNA, the CDR3 is TGTGCTAGCAGCTTAGGGGCGACTAGCGCGCATACGCAGTATTTT.

This clone has just one count. The chain recombines TRBV10-3 with TRBJ2-7; 8 nucleotides agree with TRBD2. Germline CDR1 reads ENHRY; CDR2 reads SYGVKD. With V trimmed by 8 bases and J by 1 base, 13 bases remained unmatched. The CDR3 length is 16 residues. CDR3 sequence reads: CAIGLNGTRGSYEQYF. CDR3 sequence (DNA): TGTGCCATCGGCTTAAACGGGACTAGAGGGTCCTACGAGCAGTACTTC.